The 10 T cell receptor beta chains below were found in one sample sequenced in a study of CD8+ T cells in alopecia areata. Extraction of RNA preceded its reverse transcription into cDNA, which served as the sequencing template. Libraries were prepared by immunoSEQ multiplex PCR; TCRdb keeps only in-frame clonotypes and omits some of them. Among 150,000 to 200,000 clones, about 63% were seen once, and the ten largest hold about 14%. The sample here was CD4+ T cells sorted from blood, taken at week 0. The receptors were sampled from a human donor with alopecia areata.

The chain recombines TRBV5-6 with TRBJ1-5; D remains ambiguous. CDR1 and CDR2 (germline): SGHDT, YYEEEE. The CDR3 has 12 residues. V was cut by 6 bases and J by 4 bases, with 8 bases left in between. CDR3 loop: CASTSGNQPQHF. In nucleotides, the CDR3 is TGTGCCAGCACAAGCGGGAATCAGCCCCAGCATTTT. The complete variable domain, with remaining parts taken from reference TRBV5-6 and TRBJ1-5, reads DAGVTQSPTHLIKTRGQQVTLRCSPKSGHDTVSWYQQALGQGPQFIFQYYEEEERQRGNFPDRFSGHQFPNYSSELNVNALLLGDSALYLCASTSGNQPQHFGDGTRLSIL.

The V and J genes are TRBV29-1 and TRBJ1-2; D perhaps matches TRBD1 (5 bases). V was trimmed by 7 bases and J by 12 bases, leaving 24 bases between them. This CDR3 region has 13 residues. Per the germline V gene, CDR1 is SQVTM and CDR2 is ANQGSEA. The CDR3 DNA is TGCAGCGACCAGACAGACTTAAGATCGCACCACACCTTC. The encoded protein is CSDQTDLRSHHTF.

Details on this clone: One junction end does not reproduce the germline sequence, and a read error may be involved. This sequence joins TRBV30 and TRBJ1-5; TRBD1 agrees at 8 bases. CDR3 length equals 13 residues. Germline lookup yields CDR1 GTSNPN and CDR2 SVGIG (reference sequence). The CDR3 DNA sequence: TGCGCCACGAATCAGGACAGGGCCGAGCCCCAGCATTTT. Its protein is CATNQDRAEPQHF.

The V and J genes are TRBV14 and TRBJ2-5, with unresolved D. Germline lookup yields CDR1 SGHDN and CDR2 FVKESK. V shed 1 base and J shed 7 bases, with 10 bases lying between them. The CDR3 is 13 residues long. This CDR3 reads CASSQVLWGTQYF. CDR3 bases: TGTGCCAGCAGCCAAGTTCTATGGGGGACCCAGTACTTC.

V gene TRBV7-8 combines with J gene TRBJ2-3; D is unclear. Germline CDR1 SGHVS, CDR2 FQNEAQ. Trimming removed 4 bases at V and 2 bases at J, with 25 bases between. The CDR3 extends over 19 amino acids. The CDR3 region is CASSSKETRPGRLTDTQYF. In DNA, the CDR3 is TGTGCCAGCAGCTCAAAAGAAACTCGTCCAGGTCGCCTCACAGATACGCAGTATTTT.

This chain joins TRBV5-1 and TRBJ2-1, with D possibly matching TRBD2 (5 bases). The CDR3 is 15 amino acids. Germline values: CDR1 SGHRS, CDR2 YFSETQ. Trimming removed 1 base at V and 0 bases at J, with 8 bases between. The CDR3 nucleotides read TGCGCCAGCAGCTTGCTCCGGGGCTCCTACAATGAGCAGTTCTTC. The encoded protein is CASSLLRGSYNEQFF.

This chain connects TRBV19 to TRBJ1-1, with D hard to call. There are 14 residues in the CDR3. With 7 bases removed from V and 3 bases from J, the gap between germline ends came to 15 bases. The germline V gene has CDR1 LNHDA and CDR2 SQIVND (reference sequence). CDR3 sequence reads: CASTPLLAYTEAFF. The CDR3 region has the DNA TGTGCCAGTACCCCCCTTTTGGCGTACACTGAAGCTTTCTTT.

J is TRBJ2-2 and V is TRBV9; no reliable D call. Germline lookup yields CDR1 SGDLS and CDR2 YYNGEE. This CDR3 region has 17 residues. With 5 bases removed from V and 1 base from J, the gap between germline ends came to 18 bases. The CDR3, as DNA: TGTGCCAGCAGGAACAACCGGGTCTCCAAGAACACCGGGGAGCTGTTTTTT. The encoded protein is CASRNNRVSKNTGELFF. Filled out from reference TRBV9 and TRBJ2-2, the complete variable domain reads DSGVTQTPKHLITATGQRVTLRCSPRSGDLSVYWYQQSLDQGLQFLIQYYNGEERAKGNILERFSAQQFPDLHSELNLSSLELGDSALYFCASRNNRVSKNTGELFFGEGSRLTVL.

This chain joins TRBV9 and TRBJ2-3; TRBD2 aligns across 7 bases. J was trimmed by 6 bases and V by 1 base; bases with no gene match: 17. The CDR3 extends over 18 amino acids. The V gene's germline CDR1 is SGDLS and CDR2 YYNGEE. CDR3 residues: CASSVRRKGGTNLDTQYF. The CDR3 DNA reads TGTGCCAGCAGCGTAAGGAGGAAGGGCGGGACTAACCTCGATACGCAGTATTTT.

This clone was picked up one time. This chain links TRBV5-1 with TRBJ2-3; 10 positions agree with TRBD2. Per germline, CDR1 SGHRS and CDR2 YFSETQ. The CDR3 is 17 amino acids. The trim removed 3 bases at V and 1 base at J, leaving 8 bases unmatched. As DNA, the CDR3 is TGCGCCAGCAGCTCCACCCTAGCGGGGGCGCGCACAGATACGCAGTATTTT. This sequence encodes CASSSTLAGARTDTQYF.